These 4 T cell receptor beta chains were all obtained from the same sample, sequenced in a study of T cells after yellow fever vaccination. TCRdb processed the 5' RACE reads anew with MiXCR; each CDR3 protein has one entry. This table has a few hundred thousand distinct CDR3 sequences, roughly a sixth appearing once. The sequenced sample was PBMCs, obtained 4 to 6 days after the first yellow fever vaccination. The origin of the receptors is a man aged 18 to 30 who received the YFV17D yellow fever vaccine.

This clonotype turned up a few times. The V gene is TRBV7-2, the J gene TRBJ2-5; D gene uncertain. Germline CDR1 is SGHTA and CDR2 is FQGNSA. V lost 1 base and J lost 1, with 13 bases in between. The CDR3 covers 16 residues. CDR3 amino acids: CASSLGYVNVQETQYF. In DNA form, the CDR3 reads TGTGCCAGCAGCTTAGGATATGTAAACGTCCAAGAGACCCAGTACTTC.

This clonotype was counted at least ten times. This sequence joins TRBV29-1 and TRBJ1-1; possible D gene TRBD1, 6 bases. Germline CDR1 and CDR2: SQVTM and ANQGSEA. The CDR3 totals 15 residues. The ends were cut back, 4 bases at V and 3 bases at J, with 18 bases in the middle. CDR3 protein: CSVAQGPQGYTEAFF. CDR3 nucleotides: TGCAGCGTTGCACAGGGCCCCCAGGGTTACACTGAAGCTTTCTTT. Together with reference TRBV29-1 and TRBJ1-1, the CDR3 gives the full variable domain: SAVISQKPSRDICQRGTSLTIQCQVDSQVTMMFWYRQQPGQSLTLIATANQGSEATYESGFVIDKFPISRPNLTFSTLTVSNMSPEDSSIYLCSVAQGPQGYTEAFFGQGTRLTVV.

The chain recombines TRBV27 with TRBJ1-1; maybe TRBD1 (5 bases). The CDR3 is made up of 12 amino acids. The V gene's germline CDR1 is MNHEY and CDR2 SMNVEV (reference sequence). V was pared by 3 bases and J by 7 bases, with 9 bases between. In DNA form, the CDR3 reads TGTGCCAGCAGTTTTAGGGACGGTGAAGCTTTCTTT. It translates to CASSFRDGEAFF.

This chain uses TRBV2 with TRBJ1-5; no clear D gene. The CDR3 length is 13 residues. Trimming took 4 bases from V and 0 from J, leaving 4 bases between them. Germline V gene sequence: CDR1 SNHLY, CDR2 FYNNEI. CDR3 nucleotide sequence: TGTGCCAGCAGTGCCAATAGCAATCAGCCCCAGCATTTT. This codes for CASSANSNQPQHF.